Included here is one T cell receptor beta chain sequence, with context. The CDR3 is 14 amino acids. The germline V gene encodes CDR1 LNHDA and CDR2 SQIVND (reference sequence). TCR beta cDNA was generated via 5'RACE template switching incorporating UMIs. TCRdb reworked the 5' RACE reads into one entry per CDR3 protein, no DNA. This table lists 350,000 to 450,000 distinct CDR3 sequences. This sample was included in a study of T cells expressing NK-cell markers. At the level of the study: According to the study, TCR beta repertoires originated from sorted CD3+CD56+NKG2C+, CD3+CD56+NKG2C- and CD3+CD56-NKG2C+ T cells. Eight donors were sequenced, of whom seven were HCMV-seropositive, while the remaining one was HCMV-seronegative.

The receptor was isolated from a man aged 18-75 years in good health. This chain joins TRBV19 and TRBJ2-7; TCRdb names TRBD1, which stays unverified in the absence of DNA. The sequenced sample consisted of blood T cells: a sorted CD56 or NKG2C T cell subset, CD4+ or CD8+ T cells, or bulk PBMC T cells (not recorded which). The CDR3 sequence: CASSGRDIFYEQYF. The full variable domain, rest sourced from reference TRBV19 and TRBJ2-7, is DGGITQSPKYLFRKEGQNVTLSCEQNLNHDAMYWYRQDPGQGLRLIYYSQIVNDFQKGDIAEGYSVSREKKESFPLTVTSAQKNPTAFYLCASSGRDIFYEQYFGPGTRLTVT.